This TCR beta chain was captured by sequencing in a study of human T cells and chemical hapten exposure (dated by TCRdb to the early 2020s). Turning to the overall study: For sensitization, 2% DPC in acetone was applied to a roughly 2 cm by roughly 2 cm area of upper inner arm skin. The mostly female patient cohort included alopecia areata with under or over 50% scalp involvement, alopecia totalis and alopecia universalis. This study followed changes in the peripheral blood TCR repertoire in vivo during primary and secondary sensitization of alopecia patients to the hapten diphenylcyclopropenone (DPC). The libraries were sequenced as a pool, and the TCR yield per sample differed mostly because of small variations in library volumes within the pool. About 27 alopecia patients gave blood for TCR sequencing at one to four time points (pre-sensitization, 2, 6 and 24 weeks). Patient blood was sampled pre-sensitization (week 0) and at 2, 6 and about 24 weeks after DPC sensitization. Throughout the approximately 25-week study period, patients were also given weekly therapeutic DPC doses on the scalp. Patch testing on the upper back used Finn chambers containing 0.01% DPC, with scoring done after 6 days according to International Contact Dermatitis Research Group standards.

The CDR3 runs 15 residues from the cysteine to the phenylalanine. Only the CDR3 part of the read is kept: 45 bases, read in frame from the first base. The germline V and J ends show losses of 3 bases and 6 bases respectively, and no gene match explains 6 bases of the junction. The germline V gene (reference sequence) sets CDR1 to DFQATT and CDR2 to SNEGSKA. Libraries were prepared through RACE. Sequencing relied on a NextSeq 500. During library preparation, unique molecular identifiers were attached to individual cDNA molecules so that TCRs could be counted in a quantitative, reproducible way. For every blood RNA sample, sequencing covered both the TCR alpha and TCR beta chains. On the study's bioinformatics: A median of roughly 98,000 TCRs per sample was observed, with a range of about 23,224 to 700,000. V, J and CDR3 annotation of the TCR reads was performed with the Decombinator software suite. For PS versus PT1 abundance plots, all samples were subsampled to the same number of TCRs (28,000). TCRs were defined as expanded if absent before sensitization and observed at least eight times at the 2-week time point. The raw public data were reprocessed by TCRdb itself: fastp quality trimming at Q25, MiXCR clonotype calling, in-frame beta chains only. Entries are consolidated by CDR3 protein sequence, retaining the most common genes and DNA. TCRdb, not the authors, supplied the V and J calls. Within this sample are about 190,000 distinct CDR3 sequences, with around a quarter of them counted one time only. The ten most abundant clones make up roughly 2.4% of the sample.

Per the publication, the time point label means: patch test 3, about 24 weeks after DPC sensitization. The intended sense of this specimen's treatment or condition label: therapeutic diphenylcyclopropenone sensitization with weekly scalp DPC. At each patch-test visit, blood was drawn before the patch test was applied. To be eligible, patients had to be aged 18 to 70, diagnosed with alopecia and judged suitable for DPC therapy, while pregnant patients were excluded. Total RNA was extracted from unfractionated whole blood that had been collected in Tempus Blood RNA tubes. Paper-wide results and their limitations: A positive correlation was found between the number of PT1 expanded TCRs and patch test score, with significance reached at thresholds 8, 16 and 32 but not 4. DPC sensitization did not change the number of TCRs with a frequency above 1 in 1000, and there was no evidence of changes in global repertoire structure. Significantly more large CDR3 similarity clusters were formed by expanded TCRs than by pre-sensitization or healthy control sets, consistent with antigen-driven responses. All patients had alopecia, a presumed autoimmune disease, so their immune response might differ from that of healthy individuals. After repeated subsampling, changes were observed in the strength of the expansion versus patch-test correlation and in the threshold at which the correlation became significant.

Of note for this clonotype: No cognate antigen has been identified for it. Base qualities are missing; no much larger clone stands one base away.

Recombination connected TRBV20-1 to TRBJ2-1; the junction holds 12 bases that match TRBD2. Sequencing used whole blood, obtained in connection with sensitization to the hapten diphenylcyclopropenone (DPC). The receptor's source is a woman in her thirties or forties with alopecia areata. Some clones in this sample may be carry-over from other donors' samples. In nucleotides, the sequence is TGCAGTGCTAGGCGACTAGCGGGAGAGGTCAATGAGCAGTTCTTC. It codes for CSARRLAGEVNEQFF.